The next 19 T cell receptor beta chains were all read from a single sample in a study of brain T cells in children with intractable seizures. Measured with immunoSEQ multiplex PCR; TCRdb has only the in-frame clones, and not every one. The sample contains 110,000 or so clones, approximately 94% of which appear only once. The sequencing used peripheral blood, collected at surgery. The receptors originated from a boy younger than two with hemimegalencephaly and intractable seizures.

The CDR3 loop reads CASSQAALRGYTDTQYF. The CDR3 DNA follows: TGTGCCAGCAGCCAAGCTGCCCTGCGGGGCTACACAGATACGCAGTATTTT. The V gene is TRBV28, the J gene TRBJ2-3, with D possibly TRBD2 on 6 matching bases. The CDR3 runs 17 residues. The ends were cut back, 6 bases at V and 2 bases at J, with 21 bases in the middle. In germline, CDR1 is MDHEN, CDR2 SYDVKM. Drawing the rest from reference TRBV28 and TRBJ2-3, the complete variable domain is DVKVTQSSRYLVKRTGEKVFLECVQDMDHENMFWYRQDPGLGLRLIYFSYDVKMKEKGDIPEGYSVSREKKERFSLILESASTNQTSMYLCASSQAALRGYTDTQYFGPGTRLTVL.

CDR3 sequence reads: CATSRGGSGTPDEQFF. The CDR3 nucleotides read TGTGCCACCAGCAGAGGGGGTAGCGGGACCCCTGATGAGCAGTTCTTC. The chain couples TRBV15 to TRBJ2-1; 8 nucleotides agree with TRBD2. The V gene end was trimmed by 1 base and the J gene end by 8 bases; junction bases not matched to a gene: 10. The length of the CDR3 is 16 residues. Germline V gene data show CDR1 as LNHNV and CDR2 as YYDKDF (reference sequence).

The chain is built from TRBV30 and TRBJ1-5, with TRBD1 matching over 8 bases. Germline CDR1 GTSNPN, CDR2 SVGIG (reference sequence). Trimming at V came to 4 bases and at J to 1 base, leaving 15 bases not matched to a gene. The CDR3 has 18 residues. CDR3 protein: CAWISGVQGAKSNQPQHF. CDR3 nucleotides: TGTGCCTGGATATCGGGGGTGCAGGGGGCGAAAAGCAATCAGCCCCAGCATTTT.

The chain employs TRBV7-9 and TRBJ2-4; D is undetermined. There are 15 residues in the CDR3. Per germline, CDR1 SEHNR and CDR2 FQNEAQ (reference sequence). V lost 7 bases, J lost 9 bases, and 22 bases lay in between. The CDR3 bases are TGTGCCAGCATGCCCCGGGTAGCCGAGCGAGGCATTCAGTACTTC. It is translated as CASMPRVAERGIQYF.

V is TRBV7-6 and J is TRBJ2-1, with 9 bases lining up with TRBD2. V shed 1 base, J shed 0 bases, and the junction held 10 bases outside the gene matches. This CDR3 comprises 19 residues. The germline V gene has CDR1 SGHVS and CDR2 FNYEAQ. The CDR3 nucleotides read TGTGCCAGCAGCTTAGTAGTAGCGGGAGAGTACAGCTCCTACAATGAGCAGTTCTTC. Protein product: CASSLVVAGEYSSYNEQFF.

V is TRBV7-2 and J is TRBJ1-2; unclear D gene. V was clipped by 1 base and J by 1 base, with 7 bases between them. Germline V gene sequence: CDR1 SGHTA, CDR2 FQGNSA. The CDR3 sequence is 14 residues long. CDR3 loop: CASSLDGSNYGYTF. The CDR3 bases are TGTGCCAGCAGCTTAGATGGTAGTAACTATGGCTACACCTTC.

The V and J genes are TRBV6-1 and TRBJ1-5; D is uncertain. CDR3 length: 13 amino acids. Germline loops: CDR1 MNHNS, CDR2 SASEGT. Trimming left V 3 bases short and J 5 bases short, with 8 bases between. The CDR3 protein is CASSDNRDQPQHF. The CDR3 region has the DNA TGTGCCAGCAGTGACAATCGAGATCAGCCCCAGCATTTT.

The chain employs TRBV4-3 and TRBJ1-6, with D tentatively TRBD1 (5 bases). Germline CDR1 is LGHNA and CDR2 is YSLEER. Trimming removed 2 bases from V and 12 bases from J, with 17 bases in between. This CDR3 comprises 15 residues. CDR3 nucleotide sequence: TGCGCCAGCAGCCAATTCGGACAACCGGCTATACCCCTCCACTTT. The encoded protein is CASSQFGQPAIPLHF.

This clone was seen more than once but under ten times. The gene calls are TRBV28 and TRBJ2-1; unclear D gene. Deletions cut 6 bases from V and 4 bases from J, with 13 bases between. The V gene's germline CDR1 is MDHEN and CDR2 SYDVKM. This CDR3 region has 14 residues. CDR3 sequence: CASSLIRVYNEQFF. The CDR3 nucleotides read TGTGCCAGCAGCCTCATCCGAGTTTACAATGAGCAGTTCTTC.

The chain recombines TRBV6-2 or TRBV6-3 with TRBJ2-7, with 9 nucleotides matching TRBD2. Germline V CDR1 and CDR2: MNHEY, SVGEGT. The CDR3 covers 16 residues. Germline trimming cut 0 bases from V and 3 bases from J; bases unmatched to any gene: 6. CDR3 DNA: TGTGCCAGCAGTTACTCGGCGGGAGGGCTACTCTACGAGCAGTACTTC. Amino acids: CASSYSAGGLLYEQYF.

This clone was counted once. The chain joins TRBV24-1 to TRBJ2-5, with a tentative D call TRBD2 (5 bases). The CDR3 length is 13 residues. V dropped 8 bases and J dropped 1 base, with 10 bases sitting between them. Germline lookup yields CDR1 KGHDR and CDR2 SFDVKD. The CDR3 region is CATTDSTQETQYF. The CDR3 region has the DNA TGTGCCACCACGGACTCAACCCAAGAGACCCAGTACTTC.

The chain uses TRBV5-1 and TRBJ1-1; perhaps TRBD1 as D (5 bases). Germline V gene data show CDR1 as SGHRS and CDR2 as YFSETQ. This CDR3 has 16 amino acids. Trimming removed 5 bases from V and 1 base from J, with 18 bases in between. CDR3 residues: CASRLGTTVPNTEAFF. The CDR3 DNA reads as TGCGCCAGCAGGCTTGGAACGACAGTACCGAACACTGAAGCTTTCTTT.

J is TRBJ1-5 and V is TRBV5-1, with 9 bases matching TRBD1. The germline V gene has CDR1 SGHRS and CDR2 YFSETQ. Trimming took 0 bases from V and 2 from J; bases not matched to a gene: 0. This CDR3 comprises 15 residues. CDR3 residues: CASSLGTGGNQPQHF. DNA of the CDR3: TGCGCCAGCAGCTTGGGGACAGGGGGCAATCAGCCCCAGCATTTT.

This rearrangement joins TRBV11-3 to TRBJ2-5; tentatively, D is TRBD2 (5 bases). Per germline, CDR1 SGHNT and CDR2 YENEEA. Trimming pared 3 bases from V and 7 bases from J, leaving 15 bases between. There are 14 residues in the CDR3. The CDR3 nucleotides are TGTGCCAGCAGCTTTGGACTGGCCAAGGTGACCCAGTACTTC. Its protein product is CASSFGLAKVTQYF.

The CDR3 region has the DNA TGCGCCAGCAGCCCCCCCGGGGAGCTGTTTTTT. It encodes CASSPPGELFF. The chain couples TRBV5-1 to TRBJ2-2; D is uncertain. This CDR3 spans 11 amino acids. Germline loops: CDR1 SGHRS, CDR2 YFSETQ. With 4 bases removed from V and 6 bases from J, the gap between germline ends came to 4 bases.

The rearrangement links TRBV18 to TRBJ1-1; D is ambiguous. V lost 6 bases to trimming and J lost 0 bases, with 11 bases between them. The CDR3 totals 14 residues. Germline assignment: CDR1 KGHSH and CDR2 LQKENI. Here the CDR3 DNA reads TGTGCCAGCTCCGGCAGCGCTATGAACACTGAAGCTTTCTTT. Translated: CASSGSAMNTEAFF.

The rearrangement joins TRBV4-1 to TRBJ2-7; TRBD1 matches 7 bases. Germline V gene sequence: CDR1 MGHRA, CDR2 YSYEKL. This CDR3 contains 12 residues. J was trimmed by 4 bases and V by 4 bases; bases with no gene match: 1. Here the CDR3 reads CASSPTGYEQYF. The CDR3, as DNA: TGCGCCAGCAGCCCGACAGGGTACGAGCAGTACTTC.

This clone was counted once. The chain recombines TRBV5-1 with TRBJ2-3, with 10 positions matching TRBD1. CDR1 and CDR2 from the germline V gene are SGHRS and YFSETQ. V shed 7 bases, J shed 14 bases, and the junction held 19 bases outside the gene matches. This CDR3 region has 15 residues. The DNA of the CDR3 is TGCGCCAGCGCCATATCCGGGACAGGGGCCAGGTCGTGGTATTTT. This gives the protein CASAISGTGARSWYF.

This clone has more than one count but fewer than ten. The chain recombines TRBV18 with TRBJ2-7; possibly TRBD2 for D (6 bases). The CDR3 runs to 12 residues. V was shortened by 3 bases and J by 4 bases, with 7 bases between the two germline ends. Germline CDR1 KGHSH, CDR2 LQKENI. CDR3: CASSPEGYEQYF. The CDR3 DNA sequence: TGTGCCAGCTCACCGGAGGGGTACGAGCAGTACTTC.